This TCR beta chain was captured in a study of tumor-infiltrating lymphocytes in primary liver carcinoma. For each extraction, RNA and DNA were obtained together from 20-30 mg of unsorted bulk tissue. A constant-region primer served to make TCR beta cDNA from roughly 460 ng total RNA. Libraries covering TCR beta were generated through three nested multiplex PCR rounds (using a slightly modified ARM-PCR). In the first two PCR rounds, TRBV1-TRBV30 forward primers were paired with a C-beta reverse primer, and each round lasted about 9 cycles. TCRdb re-called the multiplex PCR reads through MiXCR, storing one row per CDR3 protein. This table has tens of thousands of distinct CDR3 sequences, about three quarters appearing once. In germline, CDR1 is PRHDT, CDR2 FYEKMQ (reference sequence). The CDR3 has 14 amino acids. A remark on this clonotype: One junction end disagrees with the germline gene, perhaps due to a read error.

The receptor was isolated from a man aged 40-50 years with primary liver carcinoma and hepatitis B virus infection. The chain combines TRBV13 with TRBJ1-5; possibly TRBD1 for D (6 bases). Sequences were obtained from liver tumor tissue from sampling region 2. Regarding subset: tumor region T2, inferior pole. CDR3 in DNA: TGTGCCAGCAGCGTAGGGGGGTCTCATCAGCCCCAGCATTTT. Translating gives CASSVGGSHQPQHF.